The source of this TCR beta chain is a study of tumor T cells in aggressive B-cell lymphoma listed by TCRdb under 2017. The method was the immunoSEQ multiplex PCR assay. This immuneACCESS table, as held by TCRdb, lists in-frame sequences with V and J called but not all clones. Of the missing ones, under half trace to an unresolved V gene in checked studies; the others have no known cause. This sample comprises about 2,000 clones, more than 85% of them detected only once. The top ten hold 10% of the sample. CDR1 and CDR2 were assigned from the germline V gene as SQVTM and ANQGSEA. The CDR3, cysteine through phenylalanine, is 14 amino acids long. Of all the DNA, just the CDR3 is kept, 42 bases in frame from base 1. V is reduced by 5 bases and J by 7 bases, leaving a spacing of 20 bases between them. With respect to this clone: No antigen is known for it. No base-level quality is on record; no much larger clone is a single base apart.

The rearranged segments are TRBV29-1 and TRBJ2-5; matching of 5 bases hints at TRBD1 as the D gene. This clonotype originated in an adult with diffuse large B cell lymphoma. Sequenced input: tumor tissue. Read as DNA, the sequence is TGCAGCGTTAGGAAGCCCTCACCCCAGGGGACCCAGTACTTC. Its protein is CSVRKPSPQGTQYF.